What follows are 32 T cell receptor beta chains derived from one specimen sequenced in a study of blood T cell repertoires in COVID-19. Libraries were prepared by immunoSEQ multiplex PCR; TCRdb keeps only in-frame clonotypes and omits some of them. This repertoire shows around 190,000 clones, 85% to 90% found once; its top ten account for 7.5% to 9.5%. The sequenced sample consisted of peripheral blood. These receptors all stem from a woman aged 60-75 years with acute or convalescent COVID-19.

This rearrangement joins TRBV19 to TRBJ1-6, with 10 bases lining up with TRBD1. V gave up 6 bases and J gave up 5 bases; unmatched junction bases: 16. The CDR3 runs to 19 residues. The germline V gene has CDR1 LNHDA and CDR2 SQIVND (reference sequence). Here the CDR3 reads CASSPSGTGASGNNSPLHF. The CDR3 DNA follows: TGTGCCAGTAGCCCCTCCGGGACAGGGGCCTCCGGCAATAATTCACCCCTCCACTTT.

The genes are TRBV19 and TRBJ1-5; 10 bases are a match to TRBD1. V was clipped by 6 bases and J by 6 bases; unmatched bases: 5. Germline-derived CDR1 and CDR2 are LNHDA and SQIVND (reference sequence). The CDR3 length is 14 residues. CDR3 protein: CASSRTGGGQPQHF. CDR3 DNA sequence: TGTGCCAGTAGCCGGACAGGGGGAGGTCAGCCCCAGCATTTT. The variable domain in full, completed from reference TRBV19 and TRBJ1-5, reads DGGITQSPKYLFRKEGQNVTLSCEQNLNHDAMYWYRQDPGQGLRLIYYSQIVNDFQKGDIAEGYSVSREKKESFPLTVTSAQKNPTAFYLCASSRTGGGQPQHFGDGTRLSIL.

This rearrangement joins TRBV2 to TRBJ2-1, with 9 bases aligning to TRBD1. Germline V gives CDR1 SNHLY, CDR2 FYNNEI. The J segment lost 3 bases and the V segment lost 7 bases, leaving 4 bases of the junction unmatched. This CDR3 is built from 14 residues. The CDR3 loop is CASTRDRDYNEQFF. The CDR3 coding sequence is TGTGCCAGCACCCGGGACAGGGACTACAATGAGCAGTTCTTC.

CDR3 nucleotide sequence: TGTGCCAGCAGCAAAGGTTCCTCTCGGCGGAGCTCCTACAATGAGCAGTTCTTC. Translated: CASSKGSSRRSSYNEQFF. The V and J genes are TRBV21-1 and TRBJ2-1; the table's TRBD2 call for D was not verified on the DNA. TRBV21-1 is flagged as a pseudogene. This CDR3 region has 18 residues.

This clone was recorded only once. The CDR3 bases are TGCAGCGTTGAGGGCGGGGGAAACAATGAGCAGTTCTTC. Amino acids: CSVEGGGNNEQFF. The genes are TRBV29-1 and TRBJ2-1, with 7 bases matching TRBD2. This CDR3 is built from 13 residues. Trimming removed 3 bases from V and 5 bases from J; junction bases left unmatched: 4. Germline V lookup: CDR1 SQVTM, CDR2 ANQGSEA.

The rearrangement joins TRBV6-5 to TRBJ1-1, with a tentative D call TRBD1 (6 bases). V lost 7 bases, J lost 3 bases, and 12 bases lay in between. Germline-derived CDR1 and CDR2 are MNHEY and SVGAGI. This CDR3 is 13 amino acids long. CDR3 sequence: CASKFKGDTEAFF. The CDR3, as DNA: TGTGCCAGCAAGTTCAAGGGGGACACTGAAGCTTTCTTT.

The J gene is TRBJ2-1, the V gene TRBV3-1 (or the pseudogene TRBV3-2); 14 bases are shared with TRBD2. The germline V gene encodes CDR1 LGHDT and CDR2 YNNKEL (reference sequence). The CDR3 contains 14 residues. J gave up 8 bases and V 8 bases, and 5 bases lay outside the gene matches. The CDR3 region is CASGGTSGSDEQFF. The CDR3 DNA reads as TGTGCCAGCGGAGGGACTAGCGGGAGTGATGAGCAGTTCTTC.

The rearrangement links TRBV28 to TRBJ2-7; 9 nucleotides line up with TRBD2. This CDR3 contains 16 residues. Germline-derived CDR1 and CDR2 are MDHEN and SYDVKM. J gave up 4 bases and V 5 bases, and 12 bases lay outside the gene matches. CDR3 sequence reads: CASSLPRGSGSYEQYF. CDR3 nucleotide sequence: TGTGCCAGCAGTCTCCCCCGGGGTAGCGGGAGTTACGAGCAGTACTTC.

This chain joins TRBV3-1 (or the pseudogene TRBV3-2) and TRBJ2-1; 12 bases match TRBD2. The V gene end was trimmed by 4 bases and the J gene end by 3 bases; junction bases not matched to a gene: 1. CDR1 is LGHDT, CDR2 YNNKEL, per germline (reference sequence). The CDR3 totals 15 residues. The CDR3 DNA follows: TGTGCCAGCAGCCCGGGACTAGCGGGCTACAATGAGCAGTTCTTC. Residues: CASSPGLAGYNEQFF.

The V and J genes are TRBV6-5 and TRBJ1-1; maybe TRBD1 (5 bases). Trimming pared 2 bases from V and 2 bases from J, leaving 9 bases between. The CDR3 runs to 14 residues. Germline CDR1 is MNHEY and CDR2 is SVGAGI. The CDR3 loop is CASSYAGPNTEAFF. The CDR3 coding sequence is TGTGCCAGCAGTTACGCAGGGCCAAACACTGAAGCTTTCTTT.

The chain couples TRBV24-1 to TRBJ2-2; 7 positions match TRBD2. Germline-derived CDR1 and CDR2 are KGHDR and SFDVKD. The CDR3 covers 17 residues. V gave up 7 bases and J gave up 1 base; unmatched junction bases: 11. CDR3 residues: CATSSAVKRGNTGELFF. DNA for the CDR3: TGTGCCACCAGCAGCGCTGTAAAGCGGGGGAACACCGGGGAGCTGTTTTTT.

On this clone itself: Other DNA sequences from this sample encode an identical CDR3 as well. The gene calls are TRBV12-3 or TRBV12-4 and TRBJ1-2; no firm D call. V was shortened by 5 bases and J by 0 bases, with 7 bases between the two germline ends. The CDR3 contains 13 residues. The CDR3 region is CASSAGANYGYTF. CDR3 nucleotide sequence: TGTGCCAGCAGTGCCGGGGCTAACTATGGCTACACCTTC.

This clone is a singleton in its sample. The chain is built from TRBV29-1 and TRBJ1-1, with D uncertain. There are 12 residues in the CDR3. Looked up from germline, CDR1 is SQVTM and CDR2 is ANQGSEA. V lost 6 bases and J lost 1, with 9 bases in between. In DNA, the CDR3 is TGCAGCGTGCGGGTTCCGAACACTGAAGCTTTCTTT. As protein: CSVRVPNTEAFF.

This clone was counted a single time. The CDR3 DNA follows: TGCGCCAGCAGCGAAACCTACAGGGGGGATACGCAGTATTTT. The encoded protein is CASSETYRGDTQYF. This sequence joins TRBV5-1 and TRBJ2-3; 8 bases map to TRBD1. The V gene end was trimmed by 4 bases and the J gene end by 6 bases; junction bases not matched to a gene: 7. The CDR3 sequence is 14 residues long. The V gene's germline CDR1 is SGHRS and CDR2 YFSETQ.

The J gene is TRBJ1-2, the V gene TRBV10-3; D not certain. CDR1 and CDR2 from the germline V gene are ENHRY and SYGVKD. This CDR3 has 14 residues. V shed 3 bases and J shed 4 bases, with 12 bases lying between them. CDR3 sequence: CAISDEAIGYGYTF. CDR3 sequence (DNA): TGTGCCATCAGTGACGAGGCGATCGGCTATGGCTACACCTTC.

The chain is built from TRBV10-3 and TRBJ2-1, with 9 bases aligning to TRBD2. The CDR3 extends over 15 amino acids. Germline-derived CDR1 and CDR2 are ENHRY and SYGVKD. V dropped 3 bases and J dropped 5; count of bases not matched to a gene: 5. The CDR3 nucleotides read TGTGCCATCAGTGAACCTAGCGGGACGCACAATGAGCAGTTCTTC. Its protein product is CAISEPSGTHNEQFF.

The chain carries TRBV10-3 and TRBJ2-3; D is perhaps TRBD2 (5 bases). V was shortened by 6 bases and J by 0 bases, with 10 bases between the two germline ends. CDR3 length: 14 residues. Germline CDR1 ENHRY, CDR2 SYGVKD. CDR3 nucleotide sequence: TGTGCCATCAGGGCGGGCTCTAGCACAGATACGCAGTATTTT. Translation: CAIRAGSSTDTQYF.

CDR3 loop: CASSTRPLYRDLNEQYF. The CDR3 DNA reads as TGTGCCAGCAGTACCCGGCCCCTTTACCGGGACTTGAACGAGCAGTACTTC. The chain couples TRBV27 to TRBJ2-7; D perhaps matches TRBD2 (6 bases). With 5 bases removed from V and 5 bases from J, the gap between germline ends came to 25 bases. The V gene's germline CDR1 is MNHEY and CDR2 SMNVEV (reference sequence). This CDR3 has 17 residues.

The chain links TRBV5-6 to TRBJ1-1; tentative D call: TRBD1 (5 bases). Deletions cut 0 bases from V and 1 base from J, with 13 bases between. The germline V gene encodes CDR1 SGHDT and CDR2 YYEEEE. This CDR3 is built from 16 residues. The CDR3 here is CASSLAGWTANTEAFF. The CDR3, as DNA: TGTGCCAGCAGCTTGGCAGGGTGGACGGCGAACACTGAAGCTTTCTTT.

CDR3 region: CASSALSAGANVLTF. The DNA of the CDR3 is TGTGCCAGCAGTGCCCTTTCGGCTGGGGCCAACGTCCTGACTTTC. The chain uses TRBV25-1 and TRBJ2-6; D gene uncertain. V was cut by 4 bases and J by 2 bases, with 9 bases left in between. The CDR3 has 15 residues. The germline V gene has CDR1 MGHDK and CDR2 SYGVNS. Looking up the rest from reference TRBV25-1 and TRBJ2-6 gives the full variable domain: EADIYQTPRYLVIGTGKKITLECSQTMGHDKMYWYQQDPGMELHLIHYSYGVNSTEKGDLSSESTVSRIRTEHFPLTLESARPSHTSQYLCASSALSAGANVLTFGAGSRLTVL.

J is TRBJ1-1 and V is TRBV5-3; tentative D call: TRBD1 (6 bases). TRBV5-3 is annotated as an ORF whose role is uncertain. The CDR3 is 16 residues long. Trimming stripped 4 bases from V and 4 bases from J, with 20 bases between. The CDR3 sequence is CARSTGRTQGVTEAFF. In nucleotides, the CDR3 is TGTGCCAGAAGCACGGGACGTACACAGGGAGTCACTGAAGCTTTCTTT.

The rearrangement uses TRBV5-5 and TRBJ2-7; TRBD1 matches at 8 bases. After removal of 0 bases from V and 0 bases from J, the junction contained 5 bases not matched to a gene. The length of the CDR3 is 16 residues. Germline V CDR1 and CDR2: SGHKS, YYEKEE (reference sequence). The CDR3 region is CASSLEGRGLSYEQYV. CDR3 nucleotides: TGTGCCAGCAGCTTGGAGGGCAGGGGGCTCTCCTACGAGCAGTACGTC.

This clone came up a few times. The rearrangement uses TRBV28 and TRBJ1-2; D unresolved. The CDR3 totals 15 residues. Trimming shortened V by 3 bases and J by 6 bases, and 17 bases separated the two germline ends. Germline-derived CDR1 and CDR2 are MDHEN and SYDVKM. CDR3 region: CASSFLHGGSNGYTF. The CDR3 region has the DNA TGTGCCAGCAGTTTCCTGCACGGCGGGAGCAATGGCTACACCTTC.

The V call is TRBV12-3 or TRBV12-4, the J call TRBJ1-1; the match to TRBD1 covers 8 bases. Losses at the gene ends were 6 bases for V and 4 bases for J; bases not matched to a gene: 4. The CDR3 is 13 amino acids. The CDR3 bases are TGTGCCAGCAGCCGAGGACAGGGCACTGAAGCTTTCTTT. As protein: CASSRGQGTEAFF.

J is TRBJ2-2 and V is TRBV19; 7 bases map to TRBD2. With 8 bases clipped from V and 6 bases from J, the junction kept 9 bases outside the gene matches. The CDR3 runs to 14 residues. Germline-derived CDR1 and CDR2 are LNHDA and SQIVND (reference sequence). The CDR3 region is CASGLAGVAGELFF. CDR3 sequence (DNA): TGTGCCAGTGGTCTGGCGGGAGTAGCCGGGGAGCTGTTTTTT.

The rearrangement joins TRBV12-3 or TRBV12-4 to TRBJ2-1; the D gene is possibly TRBD2 (6 bases). The ends were cut back, 7 bases at V and 15 bases at J, with 22 bases in the middle. The CDR3 spans 13 residues. CDR3 residues: CASTLSGRDGWFF. The CDR3 DNA reads as TGTGCCAGCACTCTAAGTGGGCGGGATGGGTGGTTCTTC.

With respect to this clone: At one end, the junction sequence differs from germline, possibly due to a read error. This chain joins TRBV3-1 (or the pseudogene TRBV3-2) and TRBJ2-7; tentative D call: TRBD2 (5 bases). Germline V gene data show CDR1 as LGHDT and CDR2 as YNNKEL (reference sequence). The CDR3 covers 12 residues. CDR3 region: CASSHSGESADF. The CDR3 region has the DNA TGTGCCAGCAGCCATTCCGGGGAGTCAGCGGACTTC.

The V gene is TRBV5-4, the J gene TRBJ2-3; possible D gene TRBD2, 6 bases. From germline, CDR1 is SGHNT and CDR2 YYREEE (reference sequence). This CDR3 contains 15 residues. Trimming left V 4 bases short and J 2 bases short, with 14 bases between. The CDR3 here is CASSLHGTHTDTQYF. The CDR3 DNA sequence: TGTGCCAGCAGCCTGCACGGGACTCACACAGATACGCAGTATTTT.

The chain combines TRBV10-3 with TRBJ1-1; a possible D gene is TRBD1 (5 bases). The ends were cut back, 2 bases at V and 6 bases at J, with 22 bases in the middle. This CDR3 is built from 17 residues. The germline V gene encodes CDR1 ENHRY and CDR2 SYGVKD. The CDR3 DNA is TGTGCCATCAGTGAGAGTCACCGGGGTCGGGGGAAGTCTGAAGCTTTCTTT. Encoded protein: CAISESHRGRGKSEAFF.

This rearrangement joins TRBV28 to TRBJ1-3, with TRBD1 identical over 11 bases. The V and J ends lost 2 bases and 0 bases, in that order; junction bases with no gene match: 9. The V gene's germline CDR1 is MDHEN and CDR2 SYDVKM. The CDR3 covers 19 residues. The CDR3 reads CASSLGTGGFLSSGNTIYF. The CDR3 bases are TGTGCCAGCAGTTTAGGGACAGGGGGTTTTCTGAGCTCTGGAAACACCATATATTTT. The full variable domain, its missing parts supplied by reference TRBV28 and TRBJ1-3, is DVKVTQSSRYLVKRTGEKVFLECVQDMDHENMFWYRQDPGLGLRLIYFSYDVKMKEKGDIPEGYSVSREKKERFSLILESASTNQTSMYLCASSLGTGGFLSSGNTIYFGEGSWLTVV.

The chain combines TRBV19 with TRBJ1-5; D gene ambiguous. CDR3 length equals 12 residues. CDR1 is LNHDA, CDR2 SQIVND, per germline (reference sequence). Between the trimmed V and J ends, which lost 7 bases and 7 bases, there was a span of 11 bases. The CDR3 DNA reads as TGTGCCAGTACCCTTCGCGGCCAGCCCCAGCATTTT. It translates to CASTLRGQPQHF.

The chain uses TRBV5-5 and TRBJ2-7; 9 positions agree with TRBD2. V lost 7 bases, J lost 2 bases, and 10 bases stayed unmatched. This CDR3 is 15 amino acids long. In germline, CDR1 is SGHKS, CDR2 YYEKEE (reference sequence). CDR3 residues: CASRNFLAGPYEQYF. As DNA, the CDR3 is TGTGCCAGCCGTAACTTCCTAGCGGGACCCTACGAGCAGTACTTC.